This entry lists 32 T cell receptor beta chains sequenced from one sample in a study of neurological immune-mediated disorders. One entry per CDR3 protein, called by TCRdb with MiXCR from the 5' RACE reads. The top ten hold 2.2% of the sample, which has about 66,000 distinct CDR3 sequences, about 5% seen once. Material: PBMCs. These receptors came from a woman in her sixties or seventies with multiple sclerosis.

This clonotype has at least ten counts. The CDR3 reads CSARPGGANEKLFF. In DNA form, the CDR3 reads TGCAGTGCTCGCCCGGGGGGGGCAAATGAAAAACTGTTTTTT. The chain links TRBV20-1 to TRBJ1-4; D perhaps matches TRBD1 (6 bases). The germline gives CDR1 DFQATT, CDR2 SNEGSKA (reference sequence). The CDR3 contains 14 residues. V lost 5 bases to trimming and J lost 5 bases, with 15 bases between them.

In its sample, this clonotype was seen many times. The chain employs TRBV12-3 or TRBV12-4 and TRBJ2-1; D may be TRBD1 or TRBD2 (5 bases each). Trimming cost V 7 bases and J 4 bases, with 17 bases left between them. This CDR3 is 15 amino acids long. The CDR3 region is CASIRGVERYNEQFF. DNA of the CDR3: TGTGCCAGCATTAGGGGTGTAGAGCGGTACAATGAGCAGTTCTTC.

The V gene is TRBV15, the J gene TRBJ1-1, with 9 bases fitting TRBD1. The V gene's germline CDR1 is LNHNV and CDR2 YYDKDF (reference sequence). The CDR3 has 16 residues. V trimming: 2 bases; J trimming: 3 bases; junction bases outside the gene matches: 7. This CDR3 reads CATSRPNRGRDTEAFF. CDR3 coding DNA: TGTGCCACCAGCAGACCAAACAGGGGGCGAGACACTGAAGCTTTCTTT. The full variable domain, in which reference TRBV15 and TRBJ1-1 provide the parts outside the CDR3, is DAMVIQNPRYQVTQFGKPVTLSCSQTLNHNVMYWYQQKSSQAPKLLFHYYDKDFNNEADTPDNFQSRRPNTSFCFLDIRSPGLGDTAMYLCATSRPNRGRDTEAFFGQGTRLTVV.

Remarks on this clonotype: A much larger clonotype is one base distant, so this may be a read error. The chain links TRBV7-9 to TRBJ1-2; a possible D gene is TRBD1 (6 bases). The V end was cut by 5 bases, the J end by 8 bases, with 21 bases between. CDR3 length equals 15 residues. CDR1 SEHNR and CDR2 FQNEAQ come from the germline V gene (reference sequence). The CDR3 region is CASSNRGADRGGYTF. In nucleotides, the CDR3 is TGTGCCAGCAGCAACCGGGGGGCGGACAGAGGAGGCTACACCTTC.

The CDR3 loop reads CASSDEGTGSYEQYF. The CDR3 nucleotides are TGTGCCAGCAGCGACGAGGGGACTGGCTCCTACGAGCAGTACTTC. V gene TRBV6-6 combines with J gene TRBJ2-7; weak D call: TRBD2 (6 bases). CDR1 and CDR2 (germline): MNHNY, SVGAGI (reference sequence). Trimming stripped 6 bases from V and 0 bases from J, with 15 bases between. The CDR3 loop spans 15 amino acids.

This clonotype showed up just a few times. V usage is TRBV7-6 and J usage is TRBJ2-2, with 13 bases fitting TRBD2. The CDR3 is 18 amino acids. The V gene end was trimmed by 4 bases and the J gene end by 4 bases; junction bases not matched to a gene: 9. The germline V gene encodes CDR1 SGHVS and CDR2 FNYEAQ. CDR3 amino acids: CASSSLAGGPVGTGELFF. The DNA for the CDR3 is TGTGCCAGCAGCTCACTAGCGGGAGGGCCGGTTGGCACCGGGGAGCTGTTTTTT.

This clonotype was counted ten times or more. V gene TRBV7-9 combines with J gene TRBJ2-5, with D possibly matching TRBD1 (6 bases). This CDR3 contains 18 residues. The germline V gene encodes CDR1 SEHNR and CDR2 FQNEAQ (reference sequence). Trimming removed 6 bases at V and 5 bases at J, with 28 bases between. CDR3 nucleotides: TGTGCCAGCAGTCAGACCCCGACAGGCCCATTCGCAAAGGAGACCCAGTACTTC. The encoded protein is CASSQTPTGPFAKETQYF. Full variable domain (rest looked up from reference TRBV7-9 and TRBJ2-5): DTGVSQNPRHKITKRGQNVTFRCDPISEHNRLYWYRQTLGQGPEFLTYFQNEAQLEKSRLLSDRFSAERPKGSFSTLEIQRTEQGDSAMYLCASSQTPTGPFAKETQYFGPGTRLLVL.

The chain recombines TRBV15 with TRBJ1-2; 10 bases align to TRBD1. Losses at the gene ends were 0 bases for V and 8 bases for J; bases not matched to a gene: 6. This CDR3 spans 15 amino acids. Per germline, CDR1 LNHNV and CDR2 YYDKDF (reference sequence). CDR3 sequence: CATSRDGRTGGGYTF. DNA of the CDR3: TGTGCCACCAGCAGAGATGGGAGGACAGGGGGAGGCTACACCTTC.

In this sample, this clonotype turned up a few times. The chain is built from TRBV29-1 and TRBJ2-2; no definite D call. The CDR3 runs 15 residues. Germline loops: CDR1 SQVTM, CDR2 ANQGSEA. The V gene lost 5 bases and the J gene lost 0 bases, with 13 bases spanning the gap. CDR3 region: CSVLRTATNTGELFF. CDR3 DNA sequence: TGCAGCGTTTTACGGACCGCCACGAACACCGGGGAGCTGTTTTTT.

The sample holds one count of this clonotype. V is TRBV10-1 and J is TRBJ2-3; 9 bases match TRBD1. The V segment lost 2 bases and the J segment 4 bases; nucleotides outside the gene matches: 4. The CDR3 sequence is 15 residues long. Germline lookup yields CDR1 WNHNN and CDR2 SYGVQD (reference sequence). The CDR3 region is CASSEVQGAPDTQYF. The CDR3 DNA is TGCGCCAGCAGTGAGGTACAGGGGGCCCCAGATACGCAGTATTTT.

This clonotype was found many times. This chain joins TRBV12-3 or TRBV12-4 and TRBJ2-2, with TRBD1 matching 9 bases. Trimming at V came to 6 bases and at J to 6 bases, leaving 11 bases not matched to a gene. This CDR3 contains 16 residues. CDR3 protein: CASSLGGTGHPGELFF. In DNA, the CDR3 is TGTGCCAGCAGCCTAGGGGGGACAGGGCATCCCGGGGAGCTGTTTTTT.

This clonotype has at least ten counts. This chain uses TRBV6-2 or TRBV6-3 with TRBJ2-1, with 8 bases aligning to TRBD2. CDR3 size: 15 residues. Germline CDR1 MNHEY, CDR2 SVGEGT. V gave up 2 bases and J gave up 4 bases; unmatched junction bases: 4. The chain's CDR3 is CASSYPGGGYNEQFF. DNA for the CDR3: TGTGCCAGCAGTTACCCCGGGGGGGGATACAATGAGCAGTTCTTC.

This clonotype was seen at least ten times. The rearrangement uses TRBV7-2 and TRBJ2-3; unclear D gene. V was trimmed by 5 bases and J by 1 base, leaving 13 bases between them. This CDR3 comprises 15 residues. CDR1 is SGHTA and CDR2 is FQGNSA in the germline V gene. CDR3 loop: CASSRALAGTDTQYF. DNA of the CDR3: TGTGCCAGCAGCCGAGCCTTAGCCGGCACAGATACGCAGTATTTT.

The V and J genes are TRBV5-1 and TRBJ2-3; TRBD1 might be the D (6 bases). V was cut by 2 bases and J by 4 bases, with 8 bases left in between. This CDR3 contains 13 residues. The germline V gene encodes CDR1 SGHRS and CDR2 YFSETQ. CDR3 in amino acids: CASSFPGADTQYF. The CDR3 bases are TGCGCCAGCAGCTTCCCAGGGGCAGATACGCAGTATTTT. The entire variable domain, with the rest obtained from reference TRBV5-1 and TRBJ2-3, is as follows: KAGVTQTPRYLIKTRGQQVTLSCSPISGHRSVSWYQQTPGQGLQFLFEYFSETQRNKGNFPGRFSGRQFSNSRSEMNVSTLELGDSALYLCASSFPGADTQYFGPGTRLTVL.

Worth noting for this clonotype: It may be a read error: a sequence one base away is much more abundant. The chain employs TRBV7-2 and TRBJ1-2; a weak D match, TRBD1 (5 bases). The CDR3 consists of 14 residues. From germline, CDR1 is SGHTA and CDR2 FQGNSA. CDR3 nucleotides: TGTGCCAGCAGCTTACAGGGTACTGTCTATGGCTTCACCTTC. Protein sequence: CASSLQGTVYGFTF. Using reference TRBV7-2 and TRBJ1-2 for the parts outside the CDR3, the full variable domain is GAGVSQSPSNKVTEKGKDVELRCDPISGHTALYWYRQSLGQGLEFLIYFQGNSAPDKSGLPSDRFSAERTGGSVSTLTIQRTQQEDSAVYLCASSLQGTVYGFTFGSGTRLTVV.

This clonotype was found many times. The chain is built from TRBV7-9 and TRBJ1-2; no definite D call. With 5 bases removed from V and 4 bases from J, the gap between germline ends came to 20 bases. Germline CDR1 reads SEHNR; CDR2 reads FQNEAQ (reference sequence). There are 16 residues in the CDR3. The CDR3: CASSHGRTQVIYGYTF. CDR3 nucleotide sequence: TGTGCCAGCAGCCATGGGAGAACCCAAGTTATCTATGGCTACACCTTC.

In this sample, this clonotype turned up many times. V and J are TRBV7-2 and TRBJ1-2, with TRBD1 matching over 7 bases. V was pared by 5 bases and J by 0 bases, with 6 bases of the junction left unmatched. The CDR3 spans 15 residues. Germline V gives CDR1 SGHTA, CDR2 FQGNSA. The CDR3, as DNA: TGTGCCAGCAGCCCGGAGGGACAGTCTAACTATGGCTACACCTTC. It is translated as CASSPEGQSNYGYTF.

This clonotype was detected ten times or more. V and J are TRBV12-3 or TRBV12-4 and TRBJ2-1; 11 bases are shared with TRBD2. The CDR3 runs 15 residues. V lost 5 bases to trimming and J lost 8 bases; unmatched junction nucleotides: 8. CDR3 DNA: TGTGCCAGCAGTGGTAGCGGGAGGGGTTGGGATGAGCAGTTCTTC. This gives the protein CASSGSGRGWDEQFF.

The J gene is TRBJ1-1, the V gene TRBV7-8; weak D call: TRBD1 (6 bases). Trimming took off 0 bases at V and 0 bases at J, with 11 bases between the two ends. Germline V lookup: CDR1 SGHVS, CDR2 FQNEAQ. The CDR3 runs 16 residues. CDR3 protein: CASSLAWDTMNTEAFF. In DNA form, the CDR3 reads TGTGCCAGCAGCTTAGCCTGGGACACAATGAACACTGAAGCTTTCTTT.

This clonotype has more than one count but fewer than ten. The chain employs TRBV12-3 or TRBV12-4 and TRBJ2-5; 10 nucleotides line up with TRBD2. The V and J ends lost 6 bases and 5 bases, in that order; junction bases with no gene match: 9. This CDR3 has 15 amino acids. CDR3 sequence: CASRVAGGSYETQYF. Here the CDR3 DNA reads TGTGCCAGCAGGGTAGCGGGAGGCTCTTATGAGACCCAGTACTTC.

This clonotype was recorded at least ten times. The V and J genes are TRBV6-6 and TRBJ2-3, with D uncertain. There are 11 residues in the CDR3. Germline CDR1 MNHNY, CDR2 SVGAGI (reference sequence). V shed 8 bases and J shed 3 bases, with 6 bases lying between them. The CDR3 here is CASERTDTQYF. The CDR3 DNA reads as TGTGCCAGCGAAAGAACAGATACGCAGTATTTT.

This clonotype has at least ten counts. This chain uses TRBV7-2 with TRBJ2-5, with 8 nucleotides matching TRBD1. This CDR3 has 15 residues. The germline V gene encodes CDR1 SGHTA and CDR2 FQGNSA. V lost 3 bases, J lost 1 base, and 4 bases stayed unmatched. CDR3 region: CASSLTGVPQETQYF. The CDR3 nucleotides read TGTGCCAGCAGCTTGACAGGGGTCCCCCAAGAGACCCAGTACTTC.

This clonotype was observed many times. V usage is TRBV7-2 and J usage is TRBJ1-2; D may be TRBD1 (6 bases). Germline CDR1 is SGHTA and CDR2 is FQGNSA. This CDR3 has 14 residues. Trimming stripped 4 bases from V and 5 bases from J, with 14 bases between. The CDR3 sequence is CASSSSRDIYGYTF. The CDR3 region has the DNA TGTGCCAGCAGCTCGTCCCGGGACATTTATGGCTACACCTTC.

Ten or more counts support this clonotype. The chain couples TRBV10-3 to TRBJ2-1; 7 bases map to TRBD2. Losses at the gene ends were 10 bases for V and 2 bases for J; bases not matched to a gene: 8. CDR1 is ENHRY, CDR2 SYGVKD, per germline. The CDR3 runs to 14 residues. This CDR3 is CATAERGAYNEQFF. The CDR3 DNA is TGTGCCACCGCCGAACGGGGGGCCTACAATGAGCAGTTCTTC.

This clonotype was detected ten times or more. This sequence joins TRBV4-3 and TRBJ2-1, with D possibly TRBD2 on 6 matching bases. V lost 0 bases to trimming and J lost 7 bases, with 16 bases between them. This CDR3 is built from 16 residues. Germline V gene sequence: CDR1 LGHNA, CDR2 YSLEER. CDR3 bases: TGCGCCAGCAGCCAAGATACGGGCGGGATAAGGAATGAGCAGTTCTTC. Its translation: CASSQDTGGIRNEQFF.

This clonotype was counted many times. V and J are TRBV18 and TRBJ2-1; D not certain. The CDR3 has 12 amino acids. V was shortened by 4 bases and J by 6 bases, with 7 bases between the two germline ends. Looked up from germline, CDR1 is KGHSH and CDR2 is LQKENI. CDR3 nucleotides: TGTGCCAGCTCACTAGGAGTCAATGAGCAGTTCTTC. This codes for CASSLGVNEQFF.

This clonotype was counted only a few times. This chain links TRBV2 with TRBJ1-2; 8 bases match TRBD1. This CDR3 contains 14 residues. The J segment lost 5 bases and the V segment lost 5 bases, leaving 7 bases of the junction unmatched. CDR1 SNHLY and CDR2 FYNNEI come from the germline V gene. CDR3 nucleotide sequence: TGTGCCAGCAGTCGACAGGGGACTCAATATGGCTACACCTTC. This sequence encodes CASSRQGTQYGYTF.

At least ten counts were recorded for this clonotype. The chain recombines TRBV27 with TRBJ2-7; 7 nucleotides line up with TRBD2. V was pared by 3 bases and J by 3 bases, with 20 bases of the junction left unmatched. This CDR3 region has 19 residues. Germline V gives CDR1 MNHEY, CDR2 SMNVEV (reference sequence). CDR3 loop: CASSLDPAGVRARIYEQYF. The CDR3 coding sequence is TGTGCCAGCAGTTTGGACCCGGCGGGGGTGAGGGCTAGGATCTACGAGCAGTACTTC.

This clonotype was observed many times. The genes are TRBV4-2 and TRBJ2-1; 8 bases fit TRBD2. This CDR3 is 15 amino acids long. V gave up 0 bases and J gave up 7 bases; unmatched junction bases: 5. Germline V gene lookup returns CDR1 LGHNA and CDR2 YNFKEQ. CDR3 amino acids: CASSQDTGGGNEQFF. CDR3 DNA: TGTGCCAGCAGCCAAGATACGGGAGGGGGGAATGAGCAGTTCTTC.

This clonotype was seen many times. This chain joins TRBV7-9 and TRBJ1-1; D is ambiguous. Trimming shortened V by 1 base and J by 5 bases, and 11 bases separated the two germline ends. This CDR3 comprises 14 residues. Per germline, CDR1 SEHNR and CDR2 FQNEAQ (reference sequence). CDR3 amino acids: CASSLVQTLTEAFF. CDR3 DNA sequence: TGTGCCAGCAGCTTAGTCCAGACCCTGACTGAAGCTTTCTTT.

CDR3 nucleotide sequence: TGCGCCAGCAGCCAAGATCCCCCCGACCAAGAGGTCTACGAGCAGTACTTC. Amino acids: CASSQDPPDQEVYEQYF. The rearrangement joins TRBV4-1 to TRBJ2-7; unclear D gene. The CDR3 runs 17 residues. Between the trimmed V and J ends, which lost 0 bases and 3 bases, there was a span of 18 bases. Germline V CDR1 and CDR2: MGHRA, YSYEKL.

This clonotype has at least ten counts. The CDR3, as DNA: TGTGCCAGCAGCCAAGATTCGGGAGGGGGGAGTGGCTACACCTTC. As protein: CASSQDSGGGSGYTF. This sequence joins TRBV3-1 and TRBJ1-2; TRBD1 is a possible D gene (6 bases). With 0 bases removed from V and 7 bases from J, the gap between germline ends came to 15 bases. The CDR3 sequence is 15 residues long. Germline V CDR1 and CDR2: LGHDT, YNNKEL (reference sequence).